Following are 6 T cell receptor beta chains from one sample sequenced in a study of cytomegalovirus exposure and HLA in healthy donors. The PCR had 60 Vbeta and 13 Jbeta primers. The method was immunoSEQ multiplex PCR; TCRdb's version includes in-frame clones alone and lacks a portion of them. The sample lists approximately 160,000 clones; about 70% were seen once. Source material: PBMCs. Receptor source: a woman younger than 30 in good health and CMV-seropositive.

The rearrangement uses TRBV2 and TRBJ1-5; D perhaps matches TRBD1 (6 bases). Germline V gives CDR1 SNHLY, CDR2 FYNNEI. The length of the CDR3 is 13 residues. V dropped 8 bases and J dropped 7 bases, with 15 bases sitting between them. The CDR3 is CASQGEGVQPQHF. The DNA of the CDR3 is TGTGCCAGCCAGGGTGAGGGGGTCCAGCCCCAGCATTTT.

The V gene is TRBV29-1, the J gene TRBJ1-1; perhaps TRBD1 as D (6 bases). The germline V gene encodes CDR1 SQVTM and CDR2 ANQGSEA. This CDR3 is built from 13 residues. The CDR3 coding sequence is TGCACCTTGCAGGGGTCTATGAACACTGAAGCTTTCTTT. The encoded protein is CTLQGSMNTEAFF.

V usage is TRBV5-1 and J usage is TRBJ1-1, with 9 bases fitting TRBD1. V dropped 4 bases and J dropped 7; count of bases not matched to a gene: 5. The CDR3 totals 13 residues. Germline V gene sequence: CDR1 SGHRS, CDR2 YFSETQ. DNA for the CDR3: TGCGCCAGCAGCCTAACAGGGGGCGGTGAAGCTTTCTTT. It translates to CASSLTGGGEAFF. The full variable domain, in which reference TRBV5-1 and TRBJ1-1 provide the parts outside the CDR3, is KAGVTQTPRYLIKTRGQQVTLSCSPISGHRSVSWYQQTPGQGLQFLFEYFSETQRNKGNFPGRFSGRQFSNSRSEMNVSTLELGDSALYLCASSLTGGGEAFFGQGTRLTVV.

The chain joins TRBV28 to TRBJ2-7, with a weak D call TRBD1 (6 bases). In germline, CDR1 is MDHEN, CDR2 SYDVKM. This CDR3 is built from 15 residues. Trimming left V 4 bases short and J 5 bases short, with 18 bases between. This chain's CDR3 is CASSWQTGSFNEQYF. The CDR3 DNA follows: TGTGCCAGCAGTTGGCAGACAGGTTCTTTCAACGAGCAGTACTTC.

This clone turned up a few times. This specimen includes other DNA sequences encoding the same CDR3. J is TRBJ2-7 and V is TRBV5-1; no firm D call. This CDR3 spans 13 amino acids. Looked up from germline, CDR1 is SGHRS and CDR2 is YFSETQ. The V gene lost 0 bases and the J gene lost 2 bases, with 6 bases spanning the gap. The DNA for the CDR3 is TGCGCCAGCAGCTTGGACAGAGCCTACGAGCAGTACTTC. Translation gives CASSLDRAYEQYF.

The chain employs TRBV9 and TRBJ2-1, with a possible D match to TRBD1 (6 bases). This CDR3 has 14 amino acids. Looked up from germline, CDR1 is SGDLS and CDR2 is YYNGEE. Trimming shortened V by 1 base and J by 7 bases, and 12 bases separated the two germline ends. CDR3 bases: TGTGCCAGCAGCGTAAACGTTCAGGGGAATGAGCAGTTCTTC. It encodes CASSVNVQGNEQFF.